The 15 T cell receptor beta chains in this list originate from one sample, sequenced in a study of blood T cell repertoires in COVID-19. The repertoire was sequenced with immunoSEQ multiplex PCR; TCRdb's copy has only in-frame clones and lacks some. The data hold about 150,000 clones, with about nine tenths observed a single time. Sequenced sample: PBMCs or T cells enriched from blood (not recorded which). These receptors all stem from a woman in her forties who had been exposed to COVID-19.

V is TRBV27 and J is TRBJ2-1, with 8 bases lining up with TRBD2. This CDR3 has 14 residues. Germline CDR1 is MNHEY and CDR2 is SMNVEV (reference sequence). J gave up 9 bases and V 5 bases, and 9 bases lay outside the gene matches. The CDR3 protein is CASSVREGEFEQFF. In DNA form, the CDR3 reads TGTGCCAGCAGTGTCCGGGAGGGTGAATTTGAGCAGTTCTTC.

This clone was picked up a small number of times. J is TRBJ2-5 and V is TRBV5-4; 8 bases agree with TRBD2. V shed 9 bases and J 1 base; nucleotides not matched to a gene: 5. The germline V gene has CDR1 SGHNT and CDR2 YYREEE (reference sequence). CDR3 length: 13 residues. CDR3 residues: CATLRGGQETQYF. CDR3 nucleotides: TGTGCCACCCTTCGGGGGGGCCAAGAGACCCAGTACTTC.

V is TRBV6-6 and J is TRBJ1-2; 7 bases map to TRBD1. Trimming took 7 bases from V and 10 from J; bases not matched to a gene: 6. CDR1 and CDR2 (germline): MNHNY, SVGAGI (reference sequence). The CDR3 extends over 11 amino acids. CDR3: CASTPGTVYTF. Written as DNA, the CDR3 is TGTGCCAGCACCCCCGGGACAGTCTACACCTTC.

The chain is built from TRBV20-1 and TRBJ2-5; no firm D call. CDR3 length: 13 amino acids. The ends were cut back, 3 bases at V and 2 bases at J, with 10 bases in the middle. Germline values: CDR1 DFQATT, CDR2 SNEGSKA (reference sequence). This chain's CDR3 is CSASTPGQETQYF. CDR3 DNA: TGCAGTGCTAGTACCCCCGGGCAAGAGACCCAGTACTTC.

The J gene is TRBJ2-1, the V gene TRBV4-1; 8 bases match TRBD1. CDR1 is MGHRA and CDR2 is YSYEKL in the germline V gene. The V segment lost 4 bases and the J segment 7 bases; nucleotides outside the gene matches: 15. This CDR3 contains 17 residues. The CDR3 region has the DNA TGCGCCAGCAGCCGGTCTGGATCGACAGGGGCACGGAATGAGCAGTTCTTC. As protein: CASSRSGSTGARNEQFF.

The chain links TRBV7-8 to TRBJ1-2; D not resolved. The germline gives CDR1 SGHVS, CDR2 FQNEAQ. The CDR3 covers 14 residues. The V end was cut by 1 base, the J end by 2 bases, with 8 bases between. In nucleotides, the CDR3 is TGTGCCAGCAGCTTAGGGCGGGAAAACTATGGCTACACCTTC. Residues: CASSLGRENYGYTF.

The rearrangement uses TRBV7-2 and TRBJ2-2; D is perhaps TRBD2 (5 bases). The V end lost 1 base, the J end lost 6 bases, and 12 bases lay between the germline ends. Germline V CDR1 and CDR2: SGHTA, FQGNSA. This CDR3 has 15 amino acids. The DNA for the CDR3 is TGTGCCAGCAGCTTAGATAGAGGACTCCCCGGGGAGCTGTTTTTT. Protein sequence: CASSLDRGLPGELFF.

The V gene is TRBV7-6, the J gene TRBJ2-5, with D possibly being TRBD2 (6 bases). The CDR3 runs 16 residues. V was pared by 1 base and J by 2 bases, with 14 bases between. Germline loops: CDR1 SGHVS, CDR2 FNYEAQ. CDR3 bases: TGTGCCAGCAGCTTAGTGGCTAGCGATAAACAAGAGACCCAGTACTTC. Protein product: CASSLVASDKQETQYF.

The rearrangement uses TRBV29-1 and TRBJ1-2; 7 nucleotides line up with TRBD1. The CDR3 runs 12 residues. Per germline, CDR1 SQVTM and CDR2 ANQGSEA. Unmatched junction bases numbered 2, after V lost 4 bases and J lost 3 bases. Written as DNA, the CDR3 is TGCAGCGTTGGAGGACAGGACTATGGCTACACCTTC. Its translation: CSVGGQDYGYTF.

This chain uses TRBV10-3 with TRBJ1-3; D not resolved. From germline, CDR1 is ENHRY and CDR2 SYGVKD. The ends were cut back, 4 bases at V and 2 bases at J, with 6 bases in the middle. The CDR3 is 13 amino acids. CDR3 nucleotide sequence: TGTGCCATCAGTGCCCAGGCTGGAAACACCATATATTTT. Its translation: CAISAQAGNTIYF.

This clone was seen once. V and J are TRBV9 and TRBJ2-5; D may be TRBD2 (5 bases). The germline CDR1 and CDR2 sequences are SGDLS and YYNGEE. CDR3 length: 13 amino acids. V was pared by 3 bases and J by 5 bases, with 11 bases between. CDR3 protein: CASSGRGWETQYF. The DNA of the CDR3 is TGTGCCAGCAGCGGGAGAGGGTGGGAGACCCAGTACTTC. Based on the CDR3 plus reference TRBV9 and TRBJ2-5, the full variable domain is DSGVTQTPKHLITATGQRVTLRCSPRSGDLSVYWYQQSLDQGLQFLIQYYNGEERAKGNILERFSAQQFPDLHSELNLSSLELGDSALYFCASSGRGWETQYFGPGTRLLVL.

The chain is built from TRBV7-2 and TRBJ1-4; possibly TRBD1 for D (5 bases). The CDR3 is 15 amino acids. The ends were cut back, 3 bases at V and 3 bases at J, with 11 bases in the middle. Germline V gene sequence: CDR1 SGHTA, CDR2 FQGNSA. In DNA, the CDR3 is TGTGCCAGCAGCTTCGGTGGGGGGGCTAATGAAAAACTGTTTTTT. Protein sequence: CASSFGGGANEKLFF.

The chain employs TRBV27 and TRBJ2-7; D not resolved. V lost 5 bases and J 6 bases, leaving 17 bases between the germline ends. CDR3 length: 14 amino acids. The germline CDR1 and CDR2 sequences are MNHEY and SMNVEV (reference sequence). In DNA, the CDR3 is TGTGCCAGCAGTCTGAACTCCTTTCTCTCCGAGCAGTACTTC. Translation: CASSLNSFLSEQYF.

Regarding this clone: A junction boundary mismatches the germline segment, possibly from a read error. V and J are TRBV7-9 and TRBJ2-7; 7 nucleotides agree with TRBD1. The CDR3 covers 13 residues. CDR1 and CDR2 from the germline V gene are SEHNR and FQNEAQ (reference sequence). The DNA of the CDR3 is TGTGCCAGCACCTTAGGGGGCACCTACGAGCAGTACTTC. It yields the protein CASTLGGTYEQYF.

V usage is TRBV4-3 and J usage is TRBJ1-5; no clear D gene. V lost 0 bases and J 3 bases, leaving 9 bases between the germline ends. This CDR3 has 15 residues. Looked up from germline, CDR1 is LGHNA and CDR2 is YSLEER. The CDR3 nucleotides read TGCGCCAGCAGCCAAGATCGGGTTATCAATCAGCCCCAGCATTTT. This gives the protein CASSQDRVINQPQHF.